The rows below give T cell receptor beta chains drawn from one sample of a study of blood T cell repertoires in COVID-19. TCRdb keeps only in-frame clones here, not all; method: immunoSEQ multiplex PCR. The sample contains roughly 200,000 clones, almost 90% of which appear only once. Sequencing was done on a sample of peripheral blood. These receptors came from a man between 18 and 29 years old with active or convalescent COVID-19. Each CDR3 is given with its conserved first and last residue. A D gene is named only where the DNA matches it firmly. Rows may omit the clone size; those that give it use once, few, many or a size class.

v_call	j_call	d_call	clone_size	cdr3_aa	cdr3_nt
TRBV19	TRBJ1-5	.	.	CASDKSRNQPQHF	TGTGCCAGCGATAAGAGTCGTAATCAGCCCCAGCATTTT
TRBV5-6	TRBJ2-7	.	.	CASSLIDREAYEQYF	TGTGCCAGCAGCTTGATTGACAGGGAGGCCTACGAGCAGTACTTC
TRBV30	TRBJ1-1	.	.	CAWSSRATEAFF	TGTGCCTGGAGTAGCAGGGCCACTGAAGCTTTCTTT
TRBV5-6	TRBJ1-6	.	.	CASSLTSYNSPLHF	TGTGCCAGCAGCTTGACGAGCTATAATTCACCCCTCCACTTT
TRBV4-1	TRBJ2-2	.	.	CASSQPPEEWYGGELFF	TGCGCCAGCAGCCAACCACCCGAGGAGTGGTATGGCGGGGAGCTGTTTTTT
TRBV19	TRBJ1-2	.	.	CASSIGVGAYGYTF	TGTGCCAGTAGTATAGGCGTAGGGGCCTATGGCTACACCTTC
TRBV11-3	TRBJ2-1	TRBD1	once	CASSGGQGRRNEQFF	TGTGCCAGCAGCGGGGGACAGGGGAGACGCAATGAGCAGTTCTTC
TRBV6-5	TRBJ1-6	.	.	CASTLSGSPIVSLHF	TGTGCCAGCACTCTTTCCGGGAGTCCTATTGTTTCCCTCCACTTT
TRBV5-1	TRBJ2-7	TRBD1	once	CASSLGTGGLEQYF	TGCGCCAGCAGCTTGGGGACAGGCGGCTTGGAGCAGTACTTC
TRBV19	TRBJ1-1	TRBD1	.	CASNQNRGYTEAFF	TGTGCCAGTAATCAGAACAGGGGGTACACTGAAGCTTTCTTT
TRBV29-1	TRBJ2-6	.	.	CSVEEPAGANVLTF	TGCAGCGTTGAAGAACCCGCGGGGGCCAACGTCCTGACTTTC
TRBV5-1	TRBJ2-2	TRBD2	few	CASSFGTSGRTGELFF	TGCGCCAGCAGCTTTGGGACTAGCGGGAGGACCGGGGAGCTGTTTTTT
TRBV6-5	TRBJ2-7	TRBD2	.	CASSSSGIYEQYF	TGTGCCAGCAGCTCTAGCGGGATCTACGAGCAGTACTTC
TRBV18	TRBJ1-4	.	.	CASNTVGDVEKLFF	TGTGCCAGCAACACGGTCGGAGACGTTGAAAAACTGTTTTTT
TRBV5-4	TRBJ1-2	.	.	CASSDLDRGYGYTF	TGTGCCAGCAGCGATCTCGACAGAGGCTATGGCTACACCTTC
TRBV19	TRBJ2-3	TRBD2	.	CASSWLAGGPDTQYF	TGTGCCAGTAGCTGGCTAGCGGGGGGTCCAGATACGCAGTATTTT
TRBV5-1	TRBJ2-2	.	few	CASSNRLGDTGELFF	TGCGCCAGCAGCAACCGACTAGGAGACACCGGGGAGCTGTTTTTT
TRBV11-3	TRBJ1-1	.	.	CASSFGGNTEAFF	TGTGCCAGCAGCTTCGGTGGGAACACTGAAGCTTTCTTT
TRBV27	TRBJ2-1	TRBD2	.	CASSHASGIDYNEQFF	TGTGCCAGCAGTCACGCTAGCGGAATTGACTACAATGAGCAGTTCTTC
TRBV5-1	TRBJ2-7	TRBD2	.	CASSYGTSGTYEQYF	TGCGCCAGCAGCTACGGTACTAGCGGTACCTACGAGCAGTACTTC
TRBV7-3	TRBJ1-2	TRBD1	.	CASSPRQGADYTF	TGTGCCAGCAGCCCACGACAGGGGGCGGATTACACCTTC
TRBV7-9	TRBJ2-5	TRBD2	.	CASSSASGQETQYF	TGTGCCAGCAGCTCCGCTAGCGGCCAAGAGACCCAGTACTTC
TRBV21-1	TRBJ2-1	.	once	CASSAQQGSSYNEQFF	TGTGCCAGCAGCGCCCAACAGGGCAGCTCCTACAATGAGCAGTTCTTC
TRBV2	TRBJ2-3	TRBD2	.	CASSVDGGDTDTQYF	TGTGCCAGCAGTGTGGACGGGGGGGACACAGATACGCAGTATTTT
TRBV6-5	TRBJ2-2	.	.	CASSFGDRANTGELFF	TGTGCCAGCAGTTTCGGCGACAGAGCGAACACCGGGGAGCTGTTTTTT
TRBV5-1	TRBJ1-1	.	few	CASSSIGTLNTEAFF	TGCGCCAGCAGCTCCATTGGGACATTGAACACTGAAGCTTTCTTT
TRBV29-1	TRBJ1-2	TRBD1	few	CSSYGIGGSGYGYTF	TGCAGCTCATATGGGATAGGGGGCTCTGGCTATGGCTACACCTTC
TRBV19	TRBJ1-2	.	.	CASSINWLRGSHYGYTF	TGTGCCAGTAGTATCAATTGGTTGAGGGGGAGTCACTATGGCTACACCTTC
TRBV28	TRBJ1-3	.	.	CASSEQGSGNTIYF	TGTGCCAGCAGTGAGCAGGGTTCCGGAAACACCATATATTTT
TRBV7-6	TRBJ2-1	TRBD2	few	CASSGYRGTSGSTSYNEQFF	TGTGCCAGCAGCGGCTACCGTGGGACTAGCGGGAGTACGTCCTACAATGAGCAGTTCTTC
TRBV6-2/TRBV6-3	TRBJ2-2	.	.	CASSSHTGELFF	TGTGCCAGCAGTTCCCATACCGGGGAGCTGTTTTTT
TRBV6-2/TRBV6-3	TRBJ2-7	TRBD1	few	CASSSTGSISSYEQYF	TGTGCCAGCAGTTCGACAGGGTCCATCTCTTCTTACGAGCAGTACTTC
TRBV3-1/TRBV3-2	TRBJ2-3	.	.	CASSTHTDTQYF	TGTGCCAGCAGCACACACACAGATACGCAGTATTTT
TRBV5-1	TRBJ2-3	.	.	CASSLFPAATDTQYF	TGCGCCAGCAGCTTGTTCCCAGCAGCGACAGATACGCAGTATTTT
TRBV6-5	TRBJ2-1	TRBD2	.	CASRRGLAGDEQFF	TGTGCCAGCAGGCGGGGACTAGCGGGAGATGAGCAGTTCTTC
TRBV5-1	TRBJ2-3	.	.	CASSLFGGRISTDTQYF	TGCGCCAGCAGCTTGTTTGGGGGGAGGATTAGCACAGATACGCAGTATTTT
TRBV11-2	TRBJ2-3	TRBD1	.	CASSLGTGSSDTQYF	TGTGCCAGCAGCTTAGGGACAGGGTCTTCAGATACGCAGTATTTT
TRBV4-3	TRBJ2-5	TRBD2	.	CASASGLVGETQYF	TGCGCCAGCGCCTCGGGACTAGTTGGAGAGACCCAGTACTTC
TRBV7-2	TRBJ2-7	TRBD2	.	CASSLDPAGATYEQYF	TGTGCCAGCAGCTTAGATCCAGCGGGAGCCACCTACGAGCAGTACTTC
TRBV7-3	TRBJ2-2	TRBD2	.	CASSPGLAGVGELFF	TGTGCCAGCAGCCCCGGACTAGCGGGAGTCGGGGAGCTGTTTTTT
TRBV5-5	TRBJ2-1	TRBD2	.	CASSLSASGDNEQFF	TGTGCCAGCAGCTTATCTGCTAGCGGAGACAATGAGCAGTTCTTC
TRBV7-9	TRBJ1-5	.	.	CASSLSHSNQPQHF	TGTGCCAGCAGCTTATCCCATAGCAATCAGCCCCAGCATTTT
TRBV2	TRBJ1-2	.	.	CASSGQEYYGYTF	TGTGCCAGCAGTGGACAGGAGTACTATGGCTACACCTTC
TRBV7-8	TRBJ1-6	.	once	CASSLTSSYNSPLHF	TGTGCCAGCAGCTTAACGAGCTCCTATAATTCACCCCTCCACTTT
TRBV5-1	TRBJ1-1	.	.	CASSLVGVLGQSTEAFF	TGCGCCAGCAGCTTGGTAGGGGTACTAGGACAGTCCACTGAAGCTTTCTTT
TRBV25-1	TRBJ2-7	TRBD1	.	CASSEWGTGREQYF	TGTGCCAGCAGTGAATGGGGGACAGGGCGCGAGCAGTACTTC
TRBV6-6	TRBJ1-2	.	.	CASSDRGPYGYTF	TGTGCCAGCAGTGATAGGGGTCCCTATGGCTACACCTTC
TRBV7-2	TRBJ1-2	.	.	CASSLSGFNVGYTF	TGTGCCAGCAGCTTATCAGGGTTTAATGTGGGCTACACCTTC
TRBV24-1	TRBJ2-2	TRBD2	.	CATSTSGSGSGTGELFF	TGTGCCACCAGTACTAGCGGGAGTGGTAGTGGGACCGGGGAGCTGTTTTTT
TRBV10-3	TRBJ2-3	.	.	CAISDPRGGVSTDTQYF	TGTGCCATCAGTGACCCCAGGGGAGGGGTTAGCACAGATACGCAGTATTTT
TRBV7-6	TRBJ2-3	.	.	CASSRSGTDTQYF	TGTGCCAGCAGCCGCAGCGGCACAGATACGCAGTATTTT
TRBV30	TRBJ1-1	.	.	CAWSYLRGEAFF	TGTGCCTGGAGTTATCTCAGGGGTGAAGCTTTCTTT
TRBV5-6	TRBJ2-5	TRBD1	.	CASSLIKGQGPIQYF	TGTGCCAGCAGCTTGATTAAGGGACAGGGGCCCATCCAGTACTTC
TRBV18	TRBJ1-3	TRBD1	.	CASSQTGGLKSSGNTIYF	TGTGCCAGCTCACAAACAGGGGGCCTAAAAAGCTCTGGAAACACCATATATTTT
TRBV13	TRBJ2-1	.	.	CASSLSVNNEQFF	TGTGCCAGCAGCTTATCAGTAAACAATGAGCAGTTCTTC
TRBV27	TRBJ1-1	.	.	CASGGARNTEAFF	TGTGCCAGCGGTGGGGCCAGGAACACTGAAGCTTTCTTT
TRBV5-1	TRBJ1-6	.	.	CASRRHQGLISSPLHF	TGCGCCAGCAGGCGACATCAGGGCCTTATTAGTTCACCCCTCCACTTT
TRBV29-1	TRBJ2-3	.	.	CSVDSPQGTDTQYF	TGCAGCGTTGATAGTCCGCAGGGAACAGATACGCAGTATTTT
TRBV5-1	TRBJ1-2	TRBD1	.	CASSLAVTGAYGYTF	TGCGCCAGCAGCTTGGCCGTGACAGGGGCCTATGGCTACACCTTC
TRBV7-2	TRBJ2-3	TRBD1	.	CASSRRGQGAVGDTQYF	TGTGCCAGCAGCCGTAGAGGACAGGGGGCAGTAGGAGATACGCAGTATTTT